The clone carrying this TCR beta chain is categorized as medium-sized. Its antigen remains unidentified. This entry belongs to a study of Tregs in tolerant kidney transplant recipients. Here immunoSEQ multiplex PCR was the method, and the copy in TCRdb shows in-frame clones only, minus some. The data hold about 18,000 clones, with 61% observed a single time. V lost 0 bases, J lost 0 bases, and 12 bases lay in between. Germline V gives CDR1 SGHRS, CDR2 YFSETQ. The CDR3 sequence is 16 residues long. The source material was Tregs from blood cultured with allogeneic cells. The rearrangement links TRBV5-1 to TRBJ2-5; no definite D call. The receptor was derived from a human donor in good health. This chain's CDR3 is CASSLEGLSYQETQYF. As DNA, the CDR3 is TGCGCCAGCAGCTTGGAGGGCTTATCGTACCAAGAGACCCAGTACTTC. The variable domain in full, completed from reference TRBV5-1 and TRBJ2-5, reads KAGVTQTPRYLIKTRGQQVTLSCSPISGHRSVSWYQQTPGQGLQFLFEYFSETQRNKGNFPGRFSGRQFSNSRSEMNVSTLELGDSALYLCASSLEGLSYQETQYFGPGTRLLVL.